This entry lists 20 T cell receptor beta chains sequenced from one sample in a study of blood T cell repertoires in COVID-19. Sequencing was performed with immunoSEQ multiplex PCR; in TCRdb, only in-frame clones are kept and a portion is missing. The sample lists hundreds of thousands of clones, about four fifths seen once, with 2% to 3% in the top ten. The specimen sequenced was peripheral blood. These TCRs come from a woman in her thirties or forties with active or convalescent COVID-19.

The V and J genes are TRBV6-6 and TRBJ1-2; TRBD1 matches at 9 bases. J was trimmed by 4 bases and V by 4 bases; bases with no gene match: 4. The germline gives CDR1 MNHNY, CDR2 SVGAGI (reference sequence). This CDR3 contains 14 residues. The CDR3 DNA reads as TGTGCCAGCAGTTTAACAGGGGGCGGCTATGGCTACACCTTC. It specifies CASSLTGGGYGYTF.

The V and J genes are TRBV27 and TRBJ1-4; a possible D gene is TRBD1 (5 bases). Trimming stripped 4 bases from V and 4 bases from J, with 10 bases between. Germline CDR1 is MNHEY and CDR2 is SMNVEV (reference sequence). The CDR3 runs 14 residues. CDR3 in DNA: TGTGCCAGCAGTTCAGGGAGGAGTAATGAAAAACTGTTTTTT. Its protein product is CASSSGRSNEKLFF.

The rearrangement uses TRBV29-1 and TRBJ1-2; 11 nucleotides agree with TRBD1. V was pared by 7 bases and J by 2 bases, with 3 bases of the junction left unmatched. The CDR3 is made up of 13 amino acids. Germline V CDR1 and CDR2: SQVTM, ANQGSEA. The CDR3, as DNA: TGCAGCGCCAGGACAGGGGGCAACTATGGCTACACCTTC. This gives the protein CSARTGGNYGYTF. The full variable domain, with the rest looked up from reference TRBV29-1 and TRBJ1-2, is SAVISQKPSRDICQRGTSLTIQCQVDSQVTMMFWYRQQPGQSLTLIATANQGSEATYESGFVIDKFPISRPNLTFSTLTVSNMSPEDSSIYLCSARTGGNYGYTFGSGTRLTVV.

The chain recombines TRBV7-6 with TRBJ2-7; 8 bases fit TRBD1. V lost 0 bases and J lost 0; bases outside the gene matches: 10. The CDR3 spans 18 residues. Germline loops: CDR1 SGHVS, CDR2 FNYEAQ. CDR3 sequence reads: CASSLAHYRDRSSYEQYF. The CDR3 bases are TGTGCCAGCAGCTTAGCCCATTACCGGGACAGGAGCTCCTACGAGCAGTACTTC.

This sequence joins TRBV19 and TRBJ1-4; 7 bases fit TRBD1. Germline V CDR1 and CDR2: LNHDA, SQIVND (reference sequence). The CDR3 has 18 amino acids. V lost 3 bases to trimming and J lost 0 bases; unmatched junction nucleotides: 10. The CDR3 protein is CASSIIRGSVSTNEKLFF. The CDR3 nucleotides are TGTGCCAGTAGTATTATCAGGGGGTCGGTATCAACTAATGAAAAACTGTTTTTT.

The table lists this clone with a few counts. The chain carries TRBV25-1 and TRBJ2-7; 8 bases agree with TRBD1. From germline, CDR1 is MGHDK and CDR2 SYGVNS. The ends lost 1 base at V and 2 bases at J; junction bases unmatched: 13. The CDR3 has 18 amino acids. This CDR3 reads CASSESRTGIKNTYEQYF. The CDR3 coding sequence is TGTGCCAGCAGTGAATCTAGGACAGGGATAAAAAACACCTACGAGCAGTACTTC.

The chain carries TRBV29-1 and TRBJ1-1; 7 nucleotides agree with TRBD1. J lost 4 bases, V lost 4 bases, and 3 bases had no gene match. The CDR3 spans 12 residues. Germline CDR1 reads SQVTM; CDR2 reads ANQGSEA. CDR3: CSVVPGGTEAFF. The DNA of the CDR3 is TGCAGCGTTGTGCCAGGGGGCACTGAAGCTTTCTTT.

The genes are TRBV11-2 and TRBJ1-2, with 7 bases matching TRBD1. J lost 7 bases, V lost 6 bases, and 8 bases had no gene match. This CDR3 is 13 amino acids long. From germline, CDR1 is SGHAT and CDR2 FQNNGV. CDR3 nucleotide sequence: TGTGCCAGCAGGCCAACCCGGGACAGTGGCTACACCTTC. Translation: CASRPTRDSGYTF. The full variable domain, in which reference TRBV11-2 and TRBJ1-2 provide the parts outside the CDR3, is EAGVAQSPRYKIIEKRQSVAFWCNPISGHATLYWYQQILGQGPKLLIQFQNNGVVDDSQLPKDRFSAERLKGVDSTLKIQPAKLEDSAVYLCASRPTRDSGYTFGSGTRLTVV.

The chain carries TRBV6-6 and TRBJ2-3; 12 bases fit TRBD2. Per the germline V gene, CDR1 is MNHNY and CDR2 is SVGAGI (reference sequence). The V and J ends lost 5 bases and 4 bases, in that order; junction bases with no gene match: 4. This CDR3 is 15 amino acids long. The CDR3 DNA sequence: TGTGCCAGCAGTCGACTAGCGGGAGACCCAGATACGCAGTATTTT. It encodes CASSRLAGDPDTQYF.

The rearrangement uses TRBV18 and TRBJ1-1, with D perhaps matching TRBD1 (6 bases). This CDR3 has 15 amino acids. Germline-derived CDR1 and CDR2 are KGHSH and LQKENI. V lost 1 base, J lost 3 bases, and 12 bases lay in between. The CDR3 DNA is TGTGCCAGCTCACCACTGACAGGTGGGGACACTGAAGCTTTCTTT. Translation gives CASSPLTGGDTEAFF.

In its sample, this clone was seen a few times. This rearrangement joins TRBV30 to TRBJ1-1; 7 bases are shared with TRBD1. The germline V gene has CDR1 GTSNPN and CDR2 SVGIG (reference sequence). V shed 2 bases and J 3 bases; nucleotides not matched to a gene: 3. This CDR3 is 13 amino acids long. CDR3: CAWSQQGYTEAFF. The CDR3 DNA follows: TGTGCCTGGAGTCAACAGGGGTACACTGAAGCTTTCTTT.

The chain combines TRBV18 with TRBJ1-2; TRBD1 might be the D (6 bases). The germline V gene has CDR1 KGHSH and CDR2 LQKENI. This CDR3 region has 15 residues. Between the trimmed V and J ends, which lost 3 bases and 6 bases, there was a span of 17 bases. In DNA, the CDR3 is TGTGCCAGCTCACCTCTACTGGACAGTGTGGATGGCTACACCTTC. Protein product: CASSPLLDSVDGYTF. The full variable domain, rest sourced from reference TRBV18 and TRBJ1-2, is NAGVMQNPRHLVRRRGQEARLRCSPMKGHSHVYWYRQLPEEGLKFMVYLQKENIIDESGMPKERFSAEFPKEGPSILRIQQVVRGDSAAYFCASSPLLDSVDGYTFGSGTRLTVV.

This clone has just one count. This sequence joins TRBV24-1 and TRBJ2-2; D possibly corresponds to TRBD2 (6 bases). Germline V gene lookup returns CDR1 KGHDR and CDR2 SFDVKD. This CDR3 has 13 residues. The V end lost 7 bases, the J end lost 6 bases, and 11 bases lay between the germline ends. CDR3 DNA sequence: TGTGCCACCAGCGGGAGAAGTTCCGGGGAGCTGTTTTTT. Translating it yields CATSGRSSGELFF.

DNA of the CDR3: TGCGCCAGCAGCCGGGGGCAAGGCACTGAAGCTTTCTTT. Protein product: CASSRGQGTEAFF. This chain links TRBV4-3 with TRBJ1-1; the D gene is possibly TRBD1 (6 bases). Germline V gene sequence: CDR1 LGHNA, CDR2 YSLEER. Trimming pared 4 bases from V and 4 bases from J, leaving 10 bases between. The CDR3 contains 13 residues.

The genes are TRBV28 and TRBJ1-5; 8 positions agree with TRBD1. CDR3 length equals 15 residues. The germline V gene encodes CDR1 MDHEN and CDR2 SYDVKM. Losses at the gene ends were 5 bases for V and 2 bases for J; bases not matched to a gene: 5. The CDR3, as DNA: TGTGCCAGCAGTCCGGGACAGGACGGCAATCAGCCCCAGCATTTT. Translation gives CASSPGQDGNQPQHF.

The rearrangement links TRBV27 to TRBJ2-7; TRBD2 might be the D (5 bases). Germline CDR1 and CDR2: MNHEY and SMNVEV (reference sequence). Trimming shortened V by 11 bases and J by 0 bases, and 11 bases separated the two germline ends. The CDR3 runs to 12 residues. CDR3 in DNA: TGTGCCTCACGGGGTTACTCCTACGAGCAGTACTTC. It translates to CASRGYSYEQYF.

The chain joins TRBV28 to TRBJ1-1; perhaps TRBD1 as D (5 bases). This CDR3 has 13 residues. V lost 6 bases, J lost 5 bases, and 13 bases lay in between. The V gene's germline CDR1 is MDHEN and CDR2 SYDVKM. CDR3 in amino acids: CASSPRVRTEAFF. The CDR3, as DNA: TGTGCCAGCAGCCCCAGGGTCCGGACTGAAGCTTTCTTT.

V is TRBV5-1 and J is TRBJ2-2; D gene ambiguous. This CDR3 region has 14 residues. Trimming left V 3 bases short and J 4 bases short, with 10 bases between. Germline assignment: CDR1 SGHRS and CDR2 YFSETQ. This CDR3 reads CASSSRLGTGELFF. In nucleotides, the CDR3 is TGCGCCAGCAGCTCTAGGTTGGGCACCGGGGAGCTGTTTTTT.

This clone is labeled as medium-sized. The rearrangement links TRBV28 to TRBJ2-5; D perhaps matches TRBD2 (5 bases). This CDR3 is 14 amino acids long. Per the germline V gene, CDR1 is MDHEN and CDR2 is SYDVKM. Trimming shortened V by 2 bases and J by 2 bases, and 9 bases separated the two germline ends. The CDR3 bases are TGTGCCAGCAGTTTAGCCCGCGGGCAAGAGACCCAGTACTTC. Its protein is CASSLARGQETQYF. Based on the CDR3 plus reference TRBV28 and TRBJ2-5, the full variable domain is DVKVTQSSRYLVKRTGEKVFLECVQDMDHENMFWYRQDPGLGLRLIYFSYDVKMKEKGDIPEGYSVSREKKERFSLILESASTNQTSMYLCASSLARGQETQYFGPGTRLLVL.

This clone was counted a single time. The chain couples TRBV5-1 to TRBJ1-4; 7 nucleotides line up with TRBD1. V gave up 3 bases and J gave up 8 bases; unmatched junction bases: 7. The germline gives CDR1 SGHRS, CDR2 YFSETQ. The CDR3 covers 14 residues. CDR3 protein: CASSWSGQSEKLFF. The CDR3 nucleotides read TGCGCCAGCAGCTGGTCGGGACAGAGCGAAAAACTGTTTTTT.